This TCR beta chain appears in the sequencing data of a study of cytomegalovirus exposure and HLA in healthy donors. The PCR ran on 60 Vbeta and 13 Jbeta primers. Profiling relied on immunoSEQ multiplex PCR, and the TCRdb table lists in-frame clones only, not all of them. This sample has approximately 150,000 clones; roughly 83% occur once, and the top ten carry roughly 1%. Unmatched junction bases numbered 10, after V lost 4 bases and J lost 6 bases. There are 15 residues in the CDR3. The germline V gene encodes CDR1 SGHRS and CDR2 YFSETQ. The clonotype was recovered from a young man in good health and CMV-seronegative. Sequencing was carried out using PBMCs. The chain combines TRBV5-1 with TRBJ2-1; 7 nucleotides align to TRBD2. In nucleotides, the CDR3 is TGCGCCAGCAGCATACTCGAGAGGGAGGGCAATGAGCAGTTCTTC. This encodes CASSILEREGNEQFF.